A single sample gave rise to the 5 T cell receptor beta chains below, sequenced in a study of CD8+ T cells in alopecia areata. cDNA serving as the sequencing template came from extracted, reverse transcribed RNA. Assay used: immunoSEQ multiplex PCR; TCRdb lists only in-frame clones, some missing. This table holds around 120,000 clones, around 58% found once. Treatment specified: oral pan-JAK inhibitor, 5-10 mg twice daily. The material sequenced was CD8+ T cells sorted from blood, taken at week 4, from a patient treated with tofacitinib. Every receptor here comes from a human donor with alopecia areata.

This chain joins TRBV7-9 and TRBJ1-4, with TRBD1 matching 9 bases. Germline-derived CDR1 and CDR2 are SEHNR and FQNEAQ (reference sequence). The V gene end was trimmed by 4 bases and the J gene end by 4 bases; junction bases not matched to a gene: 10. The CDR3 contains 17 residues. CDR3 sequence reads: CASSSRGQGRNNEKLFF. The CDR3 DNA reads TGTGCCAGCAGCTCTAGGGGACAGGGTCGTAATAATGAAAAACTGTTTTTT. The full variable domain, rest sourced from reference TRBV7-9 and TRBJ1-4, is DTGVSQNPRHKITKRGQNVTFRCDPISEHNRLYWYRQTLGQGPEFLTYFQNEAQLEKSRLLSDRFSAERPKGSFSTLEIQRTEQGDSAMYLCASSSRGQGRNNEKLFFGSGTQLSVL.

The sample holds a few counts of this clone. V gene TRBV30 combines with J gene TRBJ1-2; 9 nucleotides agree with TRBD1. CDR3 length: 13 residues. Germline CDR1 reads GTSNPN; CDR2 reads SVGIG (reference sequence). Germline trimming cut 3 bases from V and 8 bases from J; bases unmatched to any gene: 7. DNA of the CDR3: TGTGCCTGGAGCGAAACAGGGGGCTGGGGCTACACCTTC. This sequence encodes CAWSETGGWGYTF.

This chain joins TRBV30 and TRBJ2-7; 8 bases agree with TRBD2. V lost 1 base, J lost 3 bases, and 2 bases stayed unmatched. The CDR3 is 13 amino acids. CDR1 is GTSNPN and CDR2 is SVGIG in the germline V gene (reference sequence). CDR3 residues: CAWSALAGYEQYF. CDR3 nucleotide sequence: TGTGCCTGGAGTGCGCTAGCGGGCTACGAGCAGTACTTC.

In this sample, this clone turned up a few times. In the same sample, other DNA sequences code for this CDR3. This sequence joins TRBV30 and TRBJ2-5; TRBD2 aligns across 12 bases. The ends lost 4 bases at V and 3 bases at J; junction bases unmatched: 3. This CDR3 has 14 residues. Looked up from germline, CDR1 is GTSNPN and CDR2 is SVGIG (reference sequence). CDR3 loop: CAWTRTSGEETQYF. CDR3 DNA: TGTGCCTGGACGCGGACTAGCGGGGAAGAGACCCAGTACTTC. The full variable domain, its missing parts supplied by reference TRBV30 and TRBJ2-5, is SQTIHQWPATLVQPVGSPLSLECTVEGTSNPNLYWYRQAAGRGLQLLFYSVGIGQISSEVPQNLSASRPQDRQFILSSKKLLLSDSGFYLCAWTRTSGEETQYFGPGTRLLVL.

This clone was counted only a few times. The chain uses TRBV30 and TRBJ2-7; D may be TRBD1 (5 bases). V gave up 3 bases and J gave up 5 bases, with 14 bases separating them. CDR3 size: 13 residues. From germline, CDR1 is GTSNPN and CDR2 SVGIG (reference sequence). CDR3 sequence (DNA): TGTGCCTGGAGAGGGCAGGGTAACAACGAGCAGTACTTC. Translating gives CAWRGQGNNEQYF.